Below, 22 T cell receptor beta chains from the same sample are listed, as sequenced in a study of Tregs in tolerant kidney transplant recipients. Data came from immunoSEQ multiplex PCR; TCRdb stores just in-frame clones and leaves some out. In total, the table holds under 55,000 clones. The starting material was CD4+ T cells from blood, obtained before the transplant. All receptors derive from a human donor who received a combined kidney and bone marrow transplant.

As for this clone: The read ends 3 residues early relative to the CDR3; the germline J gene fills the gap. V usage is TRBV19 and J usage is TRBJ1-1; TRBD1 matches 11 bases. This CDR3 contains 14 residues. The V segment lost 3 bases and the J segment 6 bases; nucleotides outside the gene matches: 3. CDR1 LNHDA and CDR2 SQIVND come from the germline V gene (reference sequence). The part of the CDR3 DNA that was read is TGTGCCAGTAGTATTCGGGGACAGGGGGCTGAA. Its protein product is CASSIRGQGAE. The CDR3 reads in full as CASSIRGQGAEAFF.

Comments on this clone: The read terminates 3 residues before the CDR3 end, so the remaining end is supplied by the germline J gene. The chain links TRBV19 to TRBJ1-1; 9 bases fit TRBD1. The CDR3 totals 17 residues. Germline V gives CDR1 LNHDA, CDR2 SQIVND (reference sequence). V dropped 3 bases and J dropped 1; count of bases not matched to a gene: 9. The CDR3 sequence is CASSMRDRATGNTEAFF. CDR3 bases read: TGTGCCAGTAGTATGAGGGACAGGGCGACGGGGAACACTGAA.

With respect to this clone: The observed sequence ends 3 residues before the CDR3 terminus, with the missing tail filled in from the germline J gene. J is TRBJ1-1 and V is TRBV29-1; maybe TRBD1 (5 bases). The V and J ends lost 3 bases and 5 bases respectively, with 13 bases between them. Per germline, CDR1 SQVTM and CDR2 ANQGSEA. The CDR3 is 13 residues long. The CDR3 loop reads CSVDWGDGTEAFF. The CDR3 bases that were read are TGCAGCGTTGACTGGGGGGACGGTACTGAA.

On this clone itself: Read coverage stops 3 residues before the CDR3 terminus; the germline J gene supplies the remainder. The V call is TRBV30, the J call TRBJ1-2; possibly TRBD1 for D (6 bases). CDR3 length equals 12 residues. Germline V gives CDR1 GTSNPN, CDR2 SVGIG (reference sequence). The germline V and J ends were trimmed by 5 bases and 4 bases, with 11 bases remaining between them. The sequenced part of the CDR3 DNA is TGTGCCTGGGGGGACACCAGCTATGGC. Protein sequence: CAWGDTSYG. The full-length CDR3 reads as CAWGDTSYGYTF.

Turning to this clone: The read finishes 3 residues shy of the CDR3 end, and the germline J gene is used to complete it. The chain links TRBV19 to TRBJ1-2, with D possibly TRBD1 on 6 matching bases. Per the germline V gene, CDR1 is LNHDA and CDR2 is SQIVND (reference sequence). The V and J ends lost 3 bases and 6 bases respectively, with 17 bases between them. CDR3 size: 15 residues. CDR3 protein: CASSIADQGRDGYTF. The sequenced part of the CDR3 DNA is TGTGCCAGTAGTATCGCTGACCAGGGGAGGGATGGC.

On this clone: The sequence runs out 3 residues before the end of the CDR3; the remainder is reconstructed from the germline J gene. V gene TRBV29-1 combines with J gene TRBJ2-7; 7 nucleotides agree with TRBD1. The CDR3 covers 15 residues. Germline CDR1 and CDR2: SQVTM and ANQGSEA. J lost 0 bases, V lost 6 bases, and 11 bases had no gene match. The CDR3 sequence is CSVLQGSFSSYEQYF. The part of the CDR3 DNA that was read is TGCAGCGTCCTACAGGGGTCGTTTAGCTCCTACGAG.

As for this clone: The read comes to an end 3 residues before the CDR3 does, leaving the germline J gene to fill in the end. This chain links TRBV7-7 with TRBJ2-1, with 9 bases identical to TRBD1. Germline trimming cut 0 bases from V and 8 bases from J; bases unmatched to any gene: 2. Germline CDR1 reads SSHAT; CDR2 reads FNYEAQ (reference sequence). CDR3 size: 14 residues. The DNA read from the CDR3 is TGTGCCAGCAGCTTAGCGGGACAGGGCCATGAG. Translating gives CASSLAGQGHE. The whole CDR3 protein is CASSLAGQGHEQFF.

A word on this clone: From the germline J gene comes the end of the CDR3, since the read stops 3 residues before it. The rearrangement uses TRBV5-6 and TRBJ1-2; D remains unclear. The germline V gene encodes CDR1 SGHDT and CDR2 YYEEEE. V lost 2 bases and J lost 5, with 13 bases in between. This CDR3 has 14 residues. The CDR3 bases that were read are TGTGCCAGCAGCTTAATCCGAGCATCTTATGGC. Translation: CASSLIRASYG. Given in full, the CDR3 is CASSLIRASYGYTF.

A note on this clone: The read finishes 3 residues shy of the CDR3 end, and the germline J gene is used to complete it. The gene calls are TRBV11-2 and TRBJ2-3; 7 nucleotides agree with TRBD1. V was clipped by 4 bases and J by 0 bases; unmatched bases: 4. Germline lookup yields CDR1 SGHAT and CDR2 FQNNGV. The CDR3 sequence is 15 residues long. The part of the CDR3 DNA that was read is TGTGCCAGCAGCTCGACAGGGTTAAGCACAGATACG. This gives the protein CASSSTGLSTDT. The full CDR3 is CASSSTGLSTDTQYF.

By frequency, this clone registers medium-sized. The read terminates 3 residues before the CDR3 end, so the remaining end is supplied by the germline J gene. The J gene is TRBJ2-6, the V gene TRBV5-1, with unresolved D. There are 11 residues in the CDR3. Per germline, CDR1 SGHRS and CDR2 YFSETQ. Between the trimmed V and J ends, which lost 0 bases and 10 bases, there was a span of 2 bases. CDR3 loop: CASSLANVLTF. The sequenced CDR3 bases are TGCGCCAGCAGCTTGGCAAACGTC.

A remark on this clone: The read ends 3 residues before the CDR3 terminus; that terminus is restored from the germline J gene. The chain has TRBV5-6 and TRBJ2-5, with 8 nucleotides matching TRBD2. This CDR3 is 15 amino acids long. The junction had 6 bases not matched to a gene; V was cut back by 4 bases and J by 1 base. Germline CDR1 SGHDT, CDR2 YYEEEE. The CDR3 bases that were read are TGTGCCAGCAGCCACGGGGGGGCGGGCCAAGAGACC. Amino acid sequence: CASSHGGAGQET. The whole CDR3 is CASSHGGAGQETQYF. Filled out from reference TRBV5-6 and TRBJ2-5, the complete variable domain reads DAGVTQSPTHLIKTRGQQVTLRCSPKSGHDTVSWYQQALGQGPQFIFQYYEEEERQRGNFPDRFSGHQFPNYSSELNVNALLLGDSALYLCASSHGGAGQETQYFGPGTRLLVL.

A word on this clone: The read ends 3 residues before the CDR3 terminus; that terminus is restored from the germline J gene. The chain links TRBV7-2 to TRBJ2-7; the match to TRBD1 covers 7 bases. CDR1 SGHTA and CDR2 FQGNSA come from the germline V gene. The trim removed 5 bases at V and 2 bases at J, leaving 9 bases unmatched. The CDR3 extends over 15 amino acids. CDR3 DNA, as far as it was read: TGTGCCAGCAGCCCAATGGGGGACAGCCCCTACGAG. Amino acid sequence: CASSPMGDSPYE. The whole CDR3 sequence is CASSPMGDSPYEQYF.

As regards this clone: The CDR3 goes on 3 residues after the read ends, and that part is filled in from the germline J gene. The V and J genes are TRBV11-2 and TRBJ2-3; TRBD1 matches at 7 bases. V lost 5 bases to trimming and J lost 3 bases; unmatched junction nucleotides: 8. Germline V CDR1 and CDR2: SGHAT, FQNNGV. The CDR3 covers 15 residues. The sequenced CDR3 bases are TGTGCCAGCAGCCCGACAGGGAGTAGGACAGATACG. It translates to CASSPTGSRTDT. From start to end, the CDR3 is CASSPTGSRTDTQYF.

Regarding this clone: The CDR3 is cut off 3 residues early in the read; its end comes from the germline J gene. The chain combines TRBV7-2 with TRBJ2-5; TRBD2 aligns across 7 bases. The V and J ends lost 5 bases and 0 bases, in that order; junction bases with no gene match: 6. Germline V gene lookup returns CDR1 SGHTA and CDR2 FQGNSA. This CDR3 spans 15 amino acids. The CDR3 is CASSRSGSYQETQYF. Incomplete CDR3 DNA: TGTGCCAGCAGCCGTAGCGGGTCTTACCAAGAGACC.

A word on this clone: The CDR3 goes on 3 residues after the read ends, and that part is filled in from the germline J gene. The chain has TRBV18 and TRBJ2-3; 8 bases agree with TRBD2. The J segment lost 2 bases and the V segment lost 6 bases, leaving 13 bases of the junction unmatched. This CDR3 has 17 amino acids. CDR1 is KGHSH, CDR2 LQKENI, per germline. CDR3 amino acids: CASSLLSSGGDTDTQYF. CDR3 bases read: TGTGCCAGCTCTCTTCTGTCGAGCGGGGGAGACACAGATACG.

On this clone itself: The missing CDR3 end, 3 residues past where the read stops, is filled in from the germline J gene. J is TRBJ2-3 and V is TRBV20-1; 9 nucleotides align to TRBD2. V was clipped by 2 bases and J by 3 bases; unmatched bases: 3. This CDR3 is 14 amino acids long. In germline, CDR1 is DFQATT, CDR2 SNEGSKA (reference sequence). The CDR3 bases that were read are TGCAGTGCTAGAAGTAGCGGGGGAACAGATACG. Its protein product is CSARSSGGTDT. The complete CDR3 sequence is CSARSSGGTDTQYF.

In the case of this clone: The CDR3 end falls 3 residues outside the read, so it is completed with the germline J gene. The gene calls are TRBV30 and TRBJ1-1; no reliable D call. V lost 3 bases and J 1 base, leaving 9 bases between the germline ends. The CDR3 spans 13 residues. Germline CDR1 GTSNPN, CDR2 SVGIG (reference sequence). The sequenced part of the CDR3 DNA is TGTGCCTGGAGCCCCGAGGGGAACACTGAA. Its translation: CAWSPEGNTE. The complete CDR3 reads CAWSPEGNTEAFF. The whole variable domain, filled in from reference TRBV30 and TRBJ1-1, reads SQTIHQWPATLVQPVGSPLSLECTVEGTSNPNLYWYRQAAGRGLQLLFYSVGIGQISSEVPQNLSASRPQDRQFILSSKKLLLSDSGFYLCAWSPEGNTEAFFGQGTRLTVV.

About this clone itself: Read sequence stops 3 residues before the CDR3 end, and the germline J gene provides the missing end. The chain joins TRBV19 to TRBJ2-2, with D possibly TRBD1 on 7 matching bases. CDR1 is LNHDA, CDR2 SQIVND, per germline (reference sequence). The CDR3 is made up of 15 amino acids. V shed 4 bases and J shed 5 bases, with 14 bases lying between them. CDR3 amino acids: CASSTGGTLTGELFF. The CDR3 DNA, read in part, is TGTGCCAGTAGTACAGGGGGGACATTAACCGGGGAG.

CDR3 protein: CASSLDRETEAFF. The covered CDR3 bases are TGTGCCAGCAGCTTAGACAGGGAGACTGAA. The chain employs TRBV7-9 and TRBJ1-1; D is perhaps TRBD1 (6 bases). The sequenced fragment ends 3 residues before the CDR3 boundary, so the rest is inferred from the germline J gene. The germline CDR1 and CDR2 sequences are SEHNR and FQNEAQ (reference sequence). This CDR3 has 13 residues. The V gene lost 1 base and the J gene lost 5 bases, with 8 bases spanning the gap.

CDR3 sequence: CASSLAGGRPTEAFF. Partial CDR3 DNA: TGTGCCAGCAGCTTAGCGGGGGGGCGCCCCACTGAA. The chain combines TRBV7-9 with TRBJ1-1; a possible D gene is TRBD1 (6 bases). The CDR3 is cut off 3 residues early in the read; its end comes from the germline J gene. The ends were cut back, 0 bases at V and 4 bases at J, with 12 bases in the middle. The CDR3 sequence is 15 residues long. The germline V gene encodes CDR1 SEHNR and CDR2 FQNEAQ (reference sequence).

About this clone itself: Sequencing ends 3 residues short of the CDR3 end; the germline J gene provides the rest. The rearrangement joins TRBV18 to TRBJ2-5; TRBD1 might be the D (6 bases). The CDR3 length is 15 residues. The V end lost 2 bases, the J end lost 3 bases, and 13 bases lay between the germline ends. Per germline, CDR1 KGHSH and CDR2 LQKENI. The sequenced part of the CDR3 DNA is TGTGCCAGCTCACCAGAAAGACAGGCAAAAGAGACC. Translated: CASSPERQAKET. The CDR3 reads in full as CASSPERQAKETQYF. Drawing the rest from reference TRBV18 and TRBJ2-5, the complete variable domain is NAGVMQNPRHLVRRRGQEARLRCSPMKGHSHVYWYRQLPEEGLKFMVYLQKENIIDESGMPKERFSAEFPKEGPSILRIQQVVRGDSAAYFCASSPERQAKETQYFGPGTRLLVL.

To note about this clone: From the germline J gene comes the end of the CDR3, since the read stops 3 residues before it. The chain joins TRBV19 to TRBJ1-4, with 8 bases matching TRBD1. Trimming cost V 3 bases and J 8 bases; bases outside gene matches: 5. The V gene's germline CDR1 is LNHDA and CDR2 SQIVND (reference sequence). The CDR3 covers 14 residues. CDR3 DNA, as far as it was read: TGTGCCAGTAGTATCCAGGGGGCAGGAGAAAAA. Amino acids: CASSIQGAGEK. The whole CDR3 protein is CASSIQGAGEKLFF.